Presented here are 6 T cell receptor beta chains from one specimen sequenced in a study of blood T cell repertoires in COVID-19. TCRdb's copy holds only in-frame clones and misses some; the assay was immunoSEQ multiplex PCR. The table has roughly 220,000 clones, 84% seen once; the top ten hold about 20%. The sample consisted of peripheral blood. These receptors were taken from a man between 25 and 39 years old with active or convalescent COVID-19.

The gene calls are TRBV4-3 and TRBJ2-2; TRBD2 aligns across 12 bases. Germline V gene lookup returns CDR1 LGHNA and CDR2 YSLEER. V lost 0 bases to trimming and J lost 3 bases; unmatched junction nucleotides: 5. This CDR3 comprises 18 residues. CDR3 bases: TGCGCCAGCAGCCAAGATCTAGCGGGAGGGACGGACACCGGGGAGCTGTTTTTT. As protein: CASSQDLAGGTDTGELFF.

The chain combines TRBV19 with TRBJ2-1; no firm D call. Trimming left V 1 base short and J 15 bases short, with 16 bases between. The CDR3 has 13 residues. Germline CDR1 reads LNHDA; CDR2 reads SQIVND (reference sequence). The CDR3 is CASSIVLDQGAFF. CDR3 nucleotides: TGTGCCAGTAGTATAGTCCTAGATCAAGGAGCGTTCTTC.

This sequence joins TRBV19 and TRBJ2-5, with D maybe TRBD1 (6 bases). The V gene lost 2 bases and the J gene lost 5 bases, with 9 bases spanning the gap. The length of the CDR3 is 13 residues. Germline assignment: CDR1 LNHDA and CDR2 SQIVND (reference sequence). The DNA of the CDR3 is TGTGCCAGTAGTATAACAGGGTGGGAGACCCAGTACTTC. Its translation is CASSITGWETQYF.

This clone appeared a few times. The chain employs TRBV18 and TRBJ2-7; possibly TRBD1 for D (5 bases). Germline loops: CDR1 KGHSH, CDR2 LQKENI. Trimming took off 6 bases at V and 2 bases at J, with 8 bases between the two ends. This CDR3 contains 12 residues. CDR3 loop: CASSQGTYEQYF. Written as DNA, the CDR3 is TGTGCCAGCTCGCAGGGAACCTACGAGCAGTACTTC. The full variable domain, with the rest looked up from reference TRBV18 and TRBJ2-7, is NAGVMQNPRHLVRRRGQEARLRCSPMKGHSHVYWYRQLPEEGLKFMVYLQKENIIDESGMPKERFSAEFPKEGPSILRIQQVVRGDSAAYFCASSQGTYEQYFGPGTRLTVT.

The V and J genes are TRBV2 and TRBJ2-1; 8 bases fit TRBD1. CDR3 size: 14 residues. The ends lost 3 bases at V and 7 bases at J; junction bases unmatched: 5. Germline assignment: CDR1 SNHLY and CDR2 FYNNEI. CDR3 loop: CASSEPDRENEQFF. The CDR3 coding sequence is TGTGCCAGCAGTGAGCCGGACAGGGAAAATGAGCAGTTCTTC.

The chain employs TRBV19 and TRBJ1-4; 9 positions match TRBD1. CDR1 and CDR2 (germline): LNHDA, SQIVND (reference sequence). The junction had 5 bases not matched to a gene; V was cut back by 5 bases and J by 7 bases. The CDR3 sequence is 14 residues long. The CDR3 region is CASSPGTGSEKLFF. The CDR3 coding sequence is TGTGCCAGTAGTCCCGGGACAGGGAGTGAAAAACTGTTTTTT.